This TCR beta chain derives from a study of cytomegalovirus exposure and HLA in healthy donors (dated 2017 in TCRdb). Regarding the research as a whole: An earlier analysis of about 560 of the donors reported 276 Gb of sequence data and roughly 120 million unique TCR beta sequences obtained from some 170 million T cells. About 280 gigabases of sequencing data and approximately 91 million unique TCR sequences made up an early release that covered about 640 HLA-typed donors. Of the approximately 370 genotyped donors, approximately 81% were placed in the genetic ancestry cluster associated with self-reported Caucasian donors. The study was designed to test whether signatures of past pathogen exposure could be identified by cataloging public T cell receptors. The study profiled the T cell repertoires of hundreds of subjects by immunosequencing and related them to cytomegalovirus serostatus. Besides the first cohort of some 670 subjects, a separate validation cohort made up of around 120 different subjects was used. The study combined high-throughput TCR immunosequencing, statistical association of individual TCRs with disease status, and machine learning to predict cytomegalovirus infection status. A later analysis re-analyzed previously published TCR beta repertoires from 550 to 700 donors and added high-resolution HLA genotyping to study TCR occurrence patterns. The later analysis used no new phenotypic data to find candidate immune exposures, relying instead on TCR beta sequences and their occurrence across donors. An earlier analysis of a few hundred of the donors applied high-throughput TCR beta sequencing to assess whether each TCR beta V gene segment acted as functional or pseudogenic. Donor age, sex, ethnicity and CMV serostatus were collected together with the repertoire data. A later genetic analysis used genome-wide SNP genotypes for about three fifths of the 666 donors, treating that subset as a discovery cohort. Every discovery cohort repertoire had been produced on one sequencing platform. Both class I and class II loci were covered by HLA typing, at four-digit resolution. Typing coverage differed by locus: A, B, C, DRB1 and DQB1 were typed in about 629-630 donors, DQA1 in about 500, DPA1 in nearly 610, and DPB1 in 400 to 490. Because of strong linkage in the cohort, roughly five DR-DQ haplotypes were treated as single units for association and clustering. Among 300 to 500 genotyped donors of the cohort, an average of roughly 230,000 unique TCR beta nucleotide sequences was sequenced per donor, of which 15% to 20% were non-productive.

General conclusions and limits of the study: The presence/absence analyses assumed that sequencing depth was roughly uniform across donors, and that assumption may not be true. A total of 164 TCR beta chains were listed by the study as associated with cytomegalovirus. Because some donors lacked HLA typing at each locus, the association tests relied only on the typed subset. In a later analysis, the rate of TCR association differed among HLA loci, with DRB1 alleles having the most associated TCRs and HLA-C alleles having the fewest. Compared with equally common non-associated chains, HLA-associated TCR beta chains in a later analysis were more clonally expanded and had lower generation probabilities. Across donors, most TCR sequences were observed very rarely, whereas some public TCRs were present in many individuals. In an earlier analysis of some 550 of the donors, most TCR beta V segments were observed in productive rearrangements about 87% or about 30% of the time, broadly matching IMGT annotations. According to a later analysis, most CMV-associated TCR beta chains appeared to be HLA-restricted, and the HLA associations seemed to be driven largely by CMV exposure. According to a later genetic analysis, donors in an Asian-associated ancestry cluster had fewer N-insertions in productive TCRs than the approximately 670-donor mean. The cohort was sequenced for TCR beta chains only, and without alpha or paired-chain data the features that could be detected were limited. A further reported finding was that TCR beta sequences accurately predicted the HLA-A and HLA-B alleles for most subjects in the first cohort. According to a later analysis, parvovirus B19, influenza, CMV and Epstein-Barr virus appeared linked to several top co-occurrence clusters. Cytomegalovirus status was reported to be diagnosed by the classifier with high specificity and sensitivity in both the original and validation cohorts. Over 15 rarely observed V segments, including chromosome 9 orphons, were excluded from the earlier analysis of several hundred of the donors because counts were too low. A group of highly shared sequence variants was considered likely to be a technical artifact of the sequencing pipeline. The only immune exposure information available for the cohort was CMV serostatus. In a later genetic analysis, a missense DCLRE1C variant was associated with V-gene and J-gene trimming of TCR beta chains, and the association was replicated in an independent cohort. Specific HLA alleles were associated with about 17,000 TCR beta sequences at a false discovery rate of 0.05 in a later analysis. The 87-base-pair reads could not distinguish some IMGT-functional V segments, including TRBV6-2 and TRBV6-3, so those segments were excluded. The authors suggested that the approach could potentially be extended to other disease states and immunological phenotypes. When HLA alleles, especially DR and DQ, strongly co-occurred, TCR associations were difficult to assign to individual alleles. Correlated functional status among segregating V segments might be attributable to linkage disequilibrium, but an unknown experimental factor could not be ruled out. A few of the identified cytomegalovirus-associated TCR beta chains were confirmed in vitro to be specific for cytomegalovirus antigens.

A word on this clone: It lacks a known antigen. There are no base qualities to consult, and no much larger clone falls within one base.

The cohort consisted of 600 to 750 healthy bone marrow donors. At the time of sampling, every cohort member was nominally healthy, though immune exposures that went unrecorded were likely present. The donor was CMV seronegative and belonged to the group of 380 or so seronegative cohort members. Every donor gave a peripheral blood sample, and the peripheral blood mononuclear cells from that sample were used for TCR beta sequencing. The Qiagen DNeasy Blood Extraction Kit was used to extract genomic DNA from the blood cell samples. CDR1 and CDR2 are drawn from the germline V gene (reference sequence): PRHDT, FYEKMQ. The V end loses 1 base and the J end loses 1 base, and a stretch of 13 bases separates them. From its cysteine to its phenylalanine, the CDR3 spans 16 amino acids. Only CDR3 DNA remains: 48 bases, in frame from the first base. Library preparation was by the immunoSEQ multiplex PCR assay. For the multiplex PCR, a mixture combining 60 forward primers for TCR Vbeta segments and 13 reverse primers for TCR Jbeta segments was used. Amplification of the CDR3 region of rearranged TCR beta genes was performed with a multiplex PCR assay on genomic DNA. The amplified TCR beta libraries were sequenced on the Illumina HiSeq System as 87-base-pair reads. As for the original processing: A later analysis tallied about 77 million unique TCR beta chains across the 610 or so repertoires, and 10 million to 11 million of those chains were shared by two or more donors. Raw reads were error-corrected and collapsed into unique sequences with a nearest-neighbor algorithm that merged closely related sequences to remove PCR and sequencing errors. Alignment of CDR3 sequences to IMGT reference sequences was used to assign V, D and J gene segments. For a sequence to be retained, at least a six-nucleotide match to both a V gene segment and a J gene segment was required. Rearrangements were classified as productive when the CDR3 lacked stop codons and remained in frame with V and J, and all other rearrangements were classified as non-productive. Following IMGT convention, CDR3 was defined as the stretch from the second conserved V-encoded cysteine to the conserved J-encoded phenylalanine. Sequences without an unambiguous match to a single V gene segment were excluded from the earlier analysis of over 500 of the donors. An earlier analysis of roughly 590 of the donors called V segments functional above 56.7% productive rearrangements and segregating when the between-donor standard deviation exceeded 5%. A statistical classification framework was built to diagnose cytomegalovirus status from the catalog of TCR beta chain sequences. V and J gene assignment, in a later analysis, came from comparing TCR nucleotide sequences with IMGT/GENE-DB human TR gene sequences. In a later analysis, CDR3 sequences and most-parsimonious VDJ recombination scenarios were assigned using the TCRdist pipeline. In a later analysis, every TCR beta chain was defined by the combination of its CDR3 amino acid sequence and its V-gene family, and reads without a unique V-gene family were dropped. A later analysis removed roughly 590 highly shared, low-generation-probability nucleotide sequences to deal with suspected cross-contamination and a sequencing artifact. In a later analysis, a clonal expansion index for each public chain was calculated from normalized within-repertoire ranks of inferred template counts. A later analysis computed generation probabilities with a VDJ recombination model fitted to out-of-frame rearrangements, and checked the results against IGoR. In a later analysis, TCR-TCR, TCR-HLA and TCR-CMV co-occurrence was scored with hypergeometric tests, and a repertoire-size bias correction was applied to TCR pairs. A later analysis estimated false discovery rates by permuting HLA or CMV assignments 20 times. A later analysis grouped co-occurring TCRs with DBSCAN, adding TCRdist sequence similarity when clustering within HLA-allele-positive subsets. Co-occurrence clustering excluded repertoires with fewer than 30,000 or more than 120,000 public chains, plus five with anomalous nucleotide sharing. TCRdb stores this immuneACCESS table with in-frame sequences only. Part of the clones is absent; in the studies checked, under half of the shortfall reflects unresolved V genes, and no reason is known for the rest. The DNA was the basis for D and trimming; V, J and clone size are from that table. Recorded for this sample are some 52,000 clones; 72% of them occurred a single time. The ten largest clones capture approximately 10% of the sample.

The chain was built from TRBV13 and TRBJ2-5; no confident D gene assignment can be made. Sequenced: PBMCs. The origin of this receptor is a woman between 50 and 59 years old in good health and CMV-seronegative. The nucleotide sequence is given as TGTGCCAGCAGCTTAGTTGGCTCCCGTGGCCAAGAGACCCAGTACTTC. Its product reads: CASSLVGSRGQETQYF.